This T cell receptor beta chain is drawn from a study of a mutant IDH1 vaccine in newly diagnosed glioma. V trimming: 0 bases; J trimming: 1 base; junction bases outside the gene matches: 3. This CDR3 spans 16 amino acids. Germline V gene sequence: CDR1 SGDLS, CDR2 YYNGEE. Study-wide points: Vaccine-induced immune responses were detected in roughly 93% of patients.

Time point of the sample: week 23, last vaccination. Mutant IDH1 20-mer peptide, at 300 ug, made up each vaccine dose, with topical imiquimod. As concerns this clone: Its antigen remains unknown. Other DNA sequences from this sample encode an identical CDR3 as well.

Sequencing used immunoSEQ multiplex PCR; TCRdb keeps in-frame clones, though not all of them. The repertoire holds 41,000 or so clones, with about 78% as singletons. This TCR was recovered from a woman aged 40 to 49 with glioma. Some clones in this sample may be carry-over from other donors' samples. The sequenced sample was PBMCs, obtained from a glioma patient whose treatment included an IDH1 peptide vaccine. The chain links TRBV9 to TRBJ2-3; the match to TRBD2 covers 9 bases. Written as DNA, the CDR3 is TGTGCCAGCAGCGTAGGGCCTAGCGGGGGCACAGATACGCAGTATTTT. Amino acids: CASSVGPSGGTDTQYF.